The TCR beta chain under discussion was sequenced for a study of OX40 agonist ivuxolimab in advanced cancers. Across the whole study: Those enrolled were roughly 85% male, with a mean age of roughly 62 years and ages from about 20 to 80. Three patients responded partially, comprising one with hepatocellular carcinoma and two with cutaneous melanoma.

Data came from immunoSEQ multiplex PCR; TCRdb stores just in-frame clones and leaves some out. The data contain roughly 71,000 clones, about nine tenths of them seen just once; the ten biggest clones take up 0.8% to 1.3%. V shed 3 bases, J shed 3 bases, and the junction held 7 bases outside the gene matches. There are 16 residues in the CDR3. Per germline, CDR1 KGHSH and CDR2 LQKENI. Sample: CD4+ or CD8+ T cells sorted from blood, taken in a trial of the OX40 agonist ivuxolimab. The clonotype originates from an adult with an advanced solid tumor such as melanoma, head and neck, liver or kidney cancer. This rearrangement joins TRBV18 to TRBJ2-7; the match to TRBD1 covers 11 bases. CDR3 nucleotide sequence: TGTGCCAGCTCACCTACCGGGACAGGGGGAGGCTACGAGCAGTACTTC. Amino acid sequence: CASSPTGTGGGYEQYF.